This TCR beta chain was documented in a study of tumor-infiltrating lymphocytes in localized non-small cell lung cancer. At the level of the study: Some samples were collected after neoadjuvant chemotherapy; smokers, never-smokers and several histologies were included.

Germline V gene data show CDR1 as DFQATT and CDR2 as SNEGSKA (reference sequence). The CDR3 sequence is 8 residues long. Trimming removed 7 bases from V and 11 bases from J, with 8 bases in between. TCRdb's copy holds only in-frame clones and misses some; the assay was immunoSEQ multiplex PCR. This table has approximately 6,700 clones, 60% to 80% appearing once. Material for sequencing was uninvolved lung tissue not adjacent to the tumor. The sequence was collected from a human donor with non-small cell lung cancer. The chain uses TRBV20-1 and TRBJ1-1; D is ambiguous. CDR3 sequence (DNA): TGCAGTGATGGAGATGCTTTCTTT. It yields the protein CSDGDAFF.